This T cell receptor beta chain is drawn from a study of cytomegalovirus exposure and HLA in healthy donors. The study's findings and limits: Within a later analysis, the majority of CMV-associated TCR beta chains appeared HLA-restricted.

The study ran its PCR with 60 Vbeta and 13 Jbeta primers. Measured with immunoSEQ multiplex PCR; TCRdb has only the in-frame clones, and not every one. This sample has roughly 300,000 clones; about nine tenths occur once, and the top ten carry around 4.2%. With regard to this clone: Its antigen is undetermined.

This sequence originates from a middle-aged man in good health and CMV-seropositive. Sequenced sample: PBMCs.

Here the CDR3 reads CASSPPRTGVEETQYF. Here the CDR3 DNA reads TGTGCCAGCAGCCCACCTAGGACAGGGGTTGAAGAGACCCAGTACTTC. J is TRBJ2-5 and V is TRBV7-9; TRBD1 agrees at 9 bases. Germline assignment: CDR1 SEHNR and CDR2 FQNEAQ (reference sequence). With V trimmed by 5 bases and J by 3 bases, 10 bases remained unmatched. The CDR3 contains 16 residues.